These 27 T cell receptor beta chains share one sample of origin, sequenced in a study of naive and memory T cell subsets. An equimolar mix of two oligonucleotides served as the beta constant-region primer for TRBC1 and TRBC2. One entry per CDR3 protein, called by TCRdb with MiXCR from the UMI-ligation and nested PCR reads. The sample lists 5,000 to 6,500 distinct CDR3 sequences; around 7% were seen once. Sequenced sample: effector memory CD8+ T cells from blood. Subset specified: effector memory, CD45RA- CD27-. The receptors were gathered from a human donor in good health.

The chain is built from TRBV9 and TRBJ2-7; D is unclear. Germline values: CDR1 SGDLS, CDR2 YYNGEE. The CDR3 loop spans 11 amino acids. V shed 3 bases and J shed 5 bases, with 6 bases lying between them. CDR3 bases: TGTGCCAGCAGCGACTCAAACGAGCAGTACTTC. Protein: CASSDSNEQYF.

The chain couples TRBV7-8 to TRBJ2-7, with D perhaps given as TRBD1 or TRBD2 (5 bases each). The length of the CDR3 is 17 residues. Trimming removed 2 bases from V and 6 bases from J, with 23 bases in between. CDR1 is SGHVS, CDR2 FQNEAQ, per germline. CDR3 nucleotides: TGTGCCAGCAGCTTACCTAAAGACGGGACCCCAGGCTCCGAGCAGTACTTC. Amino acid sequence: CASSLPKDGTPGSEQYF.

This clonotype appeared many times. The V gene is TRBV3-2, the J gene TRBJ2-7; TRBD2, the table's D call, lacks a check against the DNA. TRBV3-2 is deemed a pseudogene. The CDR3 covers 18 residues. CDR3 sequence: CASSQDSGQGPRRDEQYF. In DNA, the CDR3 is TGTGCCAGCAGCCAAGATAGTGGGCAGGGCCCCCGTCGGGACGAGCAGTACTTC.

This clonotype has ten or more counts. The rearrangement uses TRBV29-1 and TRBJ1-1; 9 positions match TRBD1. Germline CDR1 reads SQVTM; CDR2 reads ANQGSEA. With V trimmed by 7 bases and J by 5 bases, 8 bases remained unmatched. The CDR3 contains 13 residues. CDR3 sequence reads: CSAAQGAETEAFF. CDR3 in DNA: TGCAGCGCCGCACAGGGGGCGGAAACTGAAGCTTTCTTT.

This clonotype was detected ten times or more. The chain combines TRBV6-4 with TRBJ2-1; D unclear. The CDR3 extends over 15 amino acids. Trimming stripped 0 bases from V and 3 bases from J, with 9 bases between. Germline assignment: CDR1 MRHNA and CDR2 SNTAGT. The CDR3 spells CASSDSGRDYNEQFF. CDR3 coding DNA: TGTGCCAGCAGTGACTCGGGAAGGGACTACAATGAGCAGTTCTTC.

This clonotype was counted between two and nine times. The rearrangement links TRBV12-3 or TRBV12-4 to TRBJ2-2; no reliable D call. CDR3 length equals 12 residues. The ends were cut back, 5 bases at V and 5 bases at J, with 6 bases in the middle. The CDR3 DNA reads TGTGCCAGCAGTCTTGGGACCGGGGAGCTGTTTTTT. Amino acid sequence: CASSLGTGELFF.

This clonotype was detected a few times. This chain joins TRBV5-1 and TRBJ2-7; tentatively, D is TRBD1 or TRBD2 (7 bases each). This CDR3 contains 18 residues. Trimming stripped 2 bases from V and 0 bases from J, with 21 bases between. Germline lookup yields CDR1 SGHRS and CDR2 YFSETQ. CDR3 in DNA: TGCGCCAGCAGCTTCCAGGGGGAGGGCTCATTATACTCCTACGAGCAGTACTTC. Translated: CASSFQGEGSLYSYEQYF.

This clonotype was counted many times. V is TRBV7-3 and J is TRBJ2-1, with 7 bases lining up with TRBD2. V gave up 5 bases and J gave up 1 base; unmatched junction bases: 14. CDR3 length equals 18 residues. Germline V gene data show CDR1 as SGHTA and CDR2 as FQGTGA. Written as DNA, the CDR3 is TGTGCCAGCAGCCGTTACGCCCCGGGGGAGGGGTCCTACAATGAGCAGTTCTTC. This gives the protein CASSRYAPGEGSYNEQFF.

This clonotype has a count of ten or more. The chain carries TRBV20-1 and TRBJ2-7; tentatively, D is TRBD2 (5 bases). CDR1 DFQATT and CDR2 SNEGSKA come from the germline V gene (reference sequence). The CDR3 runs to 13 residues. V lost 3 bases to trimming and J lost 3 bases, with 12 bases between them. This chain's CDR3 is CSARGERDYEQYF. The CDR3 nucleotides read TGCAGTGCTAGGGGAGAGCGTGACTACGAGCAGTACTTC.

This clonotype was seen ten or more times. The rearrangement links TRBV6-6 to TRBJ1-4; D unclear. Germline V gene sequence: CDR1 MNHNY, CDR2 SVGAGI (reference sequence). The CDR3 is 15 residues long. V was trimmed by 2 bases and J by 7 bases, leaving 14 bases between them. In DNA form, the CDR3 reads TGTGCCAGCAGTTACGAAAGCACTCTGGGTGAAAAACTGTTTTTT. Residues: CASSYESTLGEKLFF.

A remark on this clonotype: The CDR3 carries no conserved terminal phenylalanine or tryptophan, so it likely arises from a read error. The limits of the CDR3 on the DNA are not certain, so only TCRdb's listed CDR3 is given. The rearrangement links TRBV23-1 to TRBJ2-1; whether TRBD1, the table's D call, matches the DNA was not checked. TRBV23-1 is annotated as an ORF whose role is uncertain. Ends included, the CDR3 has 11 residues. The CDR3 sequence is CASTHRTPLVL.

There are many counts of this clonotype. J is TRBJ2-5 and V is TRBV20-1; 10 positions agree with TRBD2. The V gene's germline CDR1 is DFQATT and CDR2 SNEGSKA (reference sequence). Trimming cost V 0 bases and J 5 bases; bases outside gene matches: 6. The CDR3 sequence is 15 residues long. This chain's CDR3 is CSARDGSGGLETQYF. The CDR3 DNA reads as TGCAGTGCTAGAGATGGTAGCGGGGGGTTGGAGACCCAGTACTTC.

The V call is TRBV29-1, the J call TRBJ2-7; D not certain. The V gene's germline CDR1 is SQVTM and CDR2 ANQGSEA. Trimming removed 4 bases from V and 2 bases from J, with 12 bases in between. This CDR3 comprises 13 residues. The chain's CDR3 is CSVVGQEPYEQYF. DNA of the CDR3: TGCAGCGTTGTAGGCCAGGAACCCTACGAGCAGTACTTC.

This clonotype turned up a few times. This chain joins TRBV11-2 and TRBJ2-7; D call uncertain. CDR3 size: 13 residues. Germline V gives CDR1 SGHAT, CDR2 FQNNGV. Trimming removed 1 base from V and 3 bases from J, with 7 bases in between. The CDR3: CASSLVVGYEQYF. The CDR3 region has the DNA TGTGCCAGCAGCTTAGTTGTCGGCTACGAGCAGTACTTC.

The chain carries TRBV4-2 and TRBJ2-5; D tentatively fits TRBD1 or TRBD2 (5 bases each). The length of the CDR3 is 14 residues. Germline CDR1 reads LGHNA; CDR2 reads YNFKEQ. The ends were cut back, 2 bases at V and 6 bases at J, with 13 bases in the middle. The CDR3 sequence is CASSQLEGIKTQYF. For the CDR3, the DNA is TGTGCCAGCAGCCAACTTGAGGGGATAAAGACCCAGTACTTC.

This clonotype was seen many times. The gene calls are TRBV7-3 and TRBJ2-3, with TRBD2 matching over 8 bases. The CDR3 totals 15 residues. CDR1 is SGHTA and CDR2 is FQGTGA in the germline V gene. Trimming removed 5 bases from V and 6 bases from J; junction bases left unmatched: 10. Here the CDR3 reads CASSPDGGAQDTQYF. The CDR3 nucleotides read TGTGCCAGCAGCCCCGACGGGGGGGCACAGGATACGCAGTATTTT.

Within the sample, this clonotype is medium-sized. The chain joins TRBV28 to TRBJ2-5, with D unclear. V was shortened by 3 bases and J by 0 bases, with 14 bases between the two germline ends. Germline V gene sequence: CDR1 MDHEN, CDR2 SYDVKM. There are 16 residues in the CDR3. For the CDR3, the DNA is TGTGCCAGCAGTTTTCTCGAGACAATCGACCAAGAGACCCAGTACTTC. The encoded protein is CASSFLETIDQETQYF. Looking up the rest from reference TRBV28 and TRBJ2-5 gives the full variable domain: DVKVTQSSRYLVKRTGEKVFLECVQDMDHENMFWYRQDPGLGLRLIYFSYDVKMKEKGDIPEGYSVSREKKERFSLILESASTNQTSMYLCASSFLETIDQETQYFGPGTRLLVL.

This clonotype was found a few times. The rearrangement uses TRBV20-1 and TRBJ2-7; D is possibly TRBD1 (5 bases). V was clipped by 4 bases and J by 2 bases, with 21 bases between them. CDR1 is DFQATT and CDR2 is SNEGSKA in the germline V gene (reference sequence). CDR3 length: 16 amino acids. The CDR3 nucleotides read TGCAGTGCTACAAGCCTAGGACATCGAGATACCTACGAGCAGTACTTC. Its translation: CSATSLGHRDTYEQYF.

This clonotype came up a few times. The chain uses TRBV12-3 or TRBV12-4 and TRBJ1-5, with D possibly being TRBD1 (6 bases). Trimming cost V 6 bases and J 3 bases, with 12 bases left between them. The CDR3 is 14 amino acids. The CDR3: CASRRTAYNQPQHF. CDR3 sequence (DNA): TGTGCCAGCAGACGGACAGCTTACAATCAGCCCCAGCATTTT.

This clonotype showed up just a few times. The chain combines TRBV6-2 or TRBV6-3 with TRBJ1-6; possible D gene TRBD1, 5 bases. Trimming stripped 5 bases from V and 8 bases from J, with 16 bases between. This CDR3 comprises 15 residues. Per the germline V gene, CDR1 is MNHEY and CDR2 is SVGEGT. This CDR3 is CASSLHRDSDSPLHF. CDR3 coding DNA: TGTGCCAGCAGTCTACACCGGGACTCGGATTCACCCCTCCACTTT.

At least ten counts were recorded for this clonotype. The chain has TRBV9 and TRBJ2-5; 10 bases match TRBD2. This CDR3 is 16 amino acids long. The J segment lost 4 bases and the V segment lost 0 bases, leaving 6 bases of the junction unmatched. In germline, CDR1 is SGDLS, CDR2 YYNGEE. For the CDR3, the DNA is TGTGCCAGCAGCGTAGAAGAGCGGGGGGGCTCAGAGACCCAGTACTTC. The encoded protein is CASSVEERGGSETQYF.

The table lists this clonotype with a few counts. The chain uses TRBV6-2 or TRBV6-3 and TRBJ2-2, with TRBD1 identical over 8 bases. Germline loops: CDR1 MNHEY, CDR2 SVGEGT. Trimming removed 5 bases from V and 3 bases from J; junction bases left unmatched: 2. There are 14 residues in the CDR3. Written as DNA, the CDR3 is TGTGCCAGCAGTGGACAGGGTGACACCGGGGAGCTGTTTTTT. Its protein product is CASSGQGDTGELFF.

By sample fraction, this clonotype is medium-sized. It is likely a read error, because the conserved phenylalanine at the end of the CDR3 is missing. It is unclear where the CDR3 begins or ends on the DNA, so no DNA is shown, and the CDR3 is as TCRdb lists it. This chain connects TRBV5-6 to TRBJ2-3; the table's D call, TRBD1, has no DNA check behind it. Germline V gene lookup returns CDR1 SGHDT and CDR2 YYEEEE. The CDR3 spans 12 amino acids, including both terminal residues. The CDR3: CAKRRREDKGRT.

This clonotype is medium-sized (0.01 to 0.1%) in the sample. The chain couples TRBV20-1 to TRBJ1-1, with unresolved D. Trimming removed 1 base from V and 5 bases from J, with 8 bases in between. Per germline, CDR1 DFQATT and CDR2 SNEGSKA (reference sequence). The CDR3 consists of 12 residues. The CDR3 DNA is TGCAGTGCTAGAGTGAGGGAAACTGAAGCTTTCTTT. This gives the protein CSARVRETEAFF.

Ten or more counts support this clonotype. The rearrangement uses TRBV14 and TRBJ1-4; D remains unclear. CDR1 and CDR2 from the germline V gene are SGHDN and FVKESK. This CDR3 has 15 residues. The germline V and J ends were trimmed by 1 base and 5 bases, with 11 bases remaining between them. The chain's CDR3 is CASSQVHGMNEKLFF. CDR3 nucleotides: TGTGCCAGCAGCCAAGTACACGGGATGAATGAAAAACTGTTTTTT.

The chain couples TRBV4-3 to TRBJ2-3; D gene ambiguous. V shed 0 bases and J shed 0 bases, with 13 bases lying between them. The CDR3 is 17 amino acids. The germline V gene has CDR1 LGHNA and CDR2 YSLEER. CDR3 DNA: TGCGCCAGCAGCCAAGATGGAAGTGGATCTAGCACAGATACGCAGTATTTT. As protein: CASSQDGSGSSTDTQYF.

This clonotype was observed many times. The rearrangement links TRBV4-2 to TRBJ2-3; D is uncertain. The germline V gene encodes CDR1 LGHNA and CDR2 YNFKEQ. The CDR3 covers 12 residues. The V end lost 9 bases, the J end lost 4 bases, and 11 bases lay between the germline ends. The CDR3 bases are TGTGCCAGTAGGAACCTAGCAGATACGCAGTATTTT. This encodes CASRNLADTQYF.